One T cell receptor (beta chain) is described in this entry. These data belong to a study of blood T cell repertoires in COVID-19. Study background: Italy, Spain and the United States were the sources of the convalescent and acute COVID-19 samples.

Measured with immunoSEQ multiplex PCR; TCRdb has only the in-frame clones, and not every one. Of some 90,000 clones listed, approximately 90% were seen once; the top ten hold roughly 2.3%. The clonotype comes from a man in his forties or fifties with acute or convalescent COVID-19. Sequencing input: peripheral blood.

CDR3 sequence (DNA): TGTGCCAGCAGCCCCCCTAGGGCGGACAATCCGAACACTGAAGCTTTCTTT. Protein sequence: CASSPPRADNPNTEAFF. The chain carries TRBV7-8 and TRBJ1-1, with D tentatively TRBD1 (5 bases). Germline loops: CDR1 SGHVS, CDR2 FQNEAQ. There are 17 residues in the CDR3. Trimming cost V 5 bases and J 1 base, with 20 bases left between them.